This T cell receptor beta chain appears in the sequencing data of a study of blood T cell repertoires in COVID-19. Sequencing was performed with immunoSEQ multiplex PCR; in TCRdb, only in-frame clones are kept and a portion is missing. In the table there are 250,000 or so clones, approximately 92% of which are singletons. The V gene lost 2 bases and the J gene lost 15 bases, with 14 bases spanning the gap. This CDR3 contains 12 residues. Germline-derived CDR1 and CDR2 are SNHLY and FYNNEI. The receptor was derived from a woman aged 40 to 50 who had recovered from COVID-19. The sequencing sample was made of peripheral blood. The chain has TRBV2 and TRBJ1-5; unclear D gene. CDR3 amino acids: CASSERGSSLHF. CDR3 nucleotide sequence: TGTGCCAGCAGTGAAAGAGGCTCGTCCCTGCATTTT.